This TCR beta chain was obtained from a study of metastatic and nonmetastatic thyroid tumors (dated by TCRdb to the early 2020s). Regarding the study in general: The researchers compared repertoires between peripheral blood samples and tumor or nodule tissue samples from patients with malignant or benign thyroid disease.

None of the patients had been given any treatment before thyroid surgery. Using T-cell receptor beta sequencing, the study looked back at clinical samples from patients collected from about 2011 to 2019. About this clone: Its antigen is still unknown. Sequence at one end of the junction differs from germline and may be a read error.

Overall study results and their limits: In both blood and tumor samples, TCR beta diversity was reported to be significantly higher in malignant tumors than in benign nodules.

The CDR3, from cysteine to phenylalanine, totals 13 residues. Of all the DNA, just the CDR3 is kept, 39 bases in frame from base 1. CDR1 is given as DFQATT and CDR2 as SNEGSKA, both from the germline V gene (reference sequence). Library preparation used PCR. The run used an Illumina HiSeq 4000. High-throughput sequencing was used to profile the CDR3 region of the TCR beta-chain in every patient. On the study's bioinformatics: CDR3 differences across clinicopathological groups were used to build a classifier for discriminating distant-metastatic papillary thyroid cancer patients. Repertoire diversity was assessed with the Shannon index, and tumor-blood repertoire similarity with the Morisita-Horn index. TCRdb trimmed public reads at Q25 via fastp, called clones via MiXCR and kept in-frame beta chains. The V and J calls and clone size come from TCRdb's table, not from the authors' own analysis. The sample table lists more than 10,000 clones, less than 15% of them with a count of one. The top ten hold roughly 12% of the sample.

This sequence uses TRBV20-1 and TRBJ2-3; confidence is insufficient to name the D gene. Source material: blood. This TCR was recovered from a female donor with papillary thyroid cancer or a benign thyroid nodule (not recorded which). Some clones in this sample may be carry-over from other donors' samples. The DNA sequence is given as TGCATTGCTAGAGTCGAAGGGCCAGATACGCAGTATTTT. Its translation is CIARVEGPDTQYF.